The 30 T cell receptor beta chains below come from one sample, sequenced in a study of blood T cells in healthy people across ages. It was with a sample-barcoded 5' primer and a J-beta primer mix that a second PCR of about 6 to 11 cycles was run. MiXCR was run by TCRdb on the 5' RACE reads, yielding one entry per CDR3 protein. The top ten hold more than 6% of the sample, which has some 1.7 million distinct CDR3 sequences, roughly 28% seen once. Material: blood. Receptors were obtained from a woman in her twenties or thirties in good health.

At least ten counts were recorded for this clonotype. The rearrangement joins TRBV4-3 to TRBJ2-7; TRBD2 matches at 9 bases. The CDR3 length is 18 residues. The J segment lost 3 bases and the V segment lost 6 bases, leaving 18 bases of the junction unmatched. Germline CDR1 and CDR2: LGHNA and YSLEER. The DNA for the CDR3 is TGCGCCAGCAGGGCTCGGCGGGAGGGGATGAGAACTCTCTACGAGCAGTACTTC. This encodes CASRARREGMRTLYEQYF.

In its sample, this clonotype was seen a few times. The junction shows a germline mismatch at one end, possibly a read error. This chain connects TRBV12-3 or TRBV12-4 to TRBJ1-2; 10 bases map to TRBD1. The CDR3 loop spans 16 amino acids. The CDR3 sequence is CSSGSGGTGELYGYTF. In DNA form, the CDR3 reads TGTTCCAGTGGATCGGGAGGGACAGGGGAACTCTATGGCTACACCTTC.

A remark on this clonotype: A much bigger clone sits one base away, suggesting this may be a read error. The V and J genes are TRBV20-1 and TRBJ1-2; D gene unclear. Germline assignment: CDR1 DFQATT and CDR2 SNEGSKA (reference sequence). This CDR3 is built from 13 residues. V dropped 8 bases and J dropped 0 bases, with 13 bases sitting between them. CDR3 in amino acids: CSTISGSNYGYTF. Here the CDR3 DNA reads TGCAGTACTATCTCGGGTTCTAACTATGGCTACACCTTC.

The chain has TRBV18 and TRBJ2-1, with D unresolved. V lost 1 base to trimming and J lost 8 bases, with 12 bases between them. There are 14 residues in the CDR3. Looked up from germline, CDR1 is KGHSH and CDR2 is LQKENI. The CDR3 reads CASSPQSQNDEQFF. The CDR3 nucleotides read TGTGCCAGCTCACCACAATCGCAGAACGATGAGCAGTTCTTC.

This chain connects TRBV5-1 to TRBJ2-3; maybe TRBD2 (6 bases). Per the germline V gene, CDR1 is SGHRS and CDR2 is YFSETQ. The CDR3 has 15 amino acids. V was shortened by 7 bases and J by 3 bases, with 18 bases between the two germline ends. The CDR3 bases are TGCGCCAGCGCCCGATGGGACGGGGGAACAGATACGCAGTATTTT. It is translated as CASARWDGGTDTQYF.

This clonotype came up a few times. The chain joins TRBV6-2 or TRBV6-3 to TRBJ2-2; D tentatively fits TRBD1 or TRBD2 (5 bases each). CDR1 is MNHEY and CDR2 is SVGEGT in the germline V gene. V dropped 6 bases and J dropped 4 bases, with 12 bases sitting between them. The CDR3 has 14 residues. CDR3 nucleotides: TGTGCCAGCAGGTGGGACCCAACCACCGGGGAGCTGTTTTTT. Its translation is CASRWDPTTGELFF.

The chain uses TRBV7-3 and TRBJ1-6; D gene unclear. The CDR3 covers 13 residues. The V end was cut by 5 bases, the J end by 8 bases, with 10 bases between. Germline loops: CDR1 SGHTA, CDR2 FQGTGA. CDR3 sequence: CASSTRLDSPLHF. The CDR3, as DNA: TGTGCCAGCAGCACCCGACTGGATTCACCCCTCCACTTT.

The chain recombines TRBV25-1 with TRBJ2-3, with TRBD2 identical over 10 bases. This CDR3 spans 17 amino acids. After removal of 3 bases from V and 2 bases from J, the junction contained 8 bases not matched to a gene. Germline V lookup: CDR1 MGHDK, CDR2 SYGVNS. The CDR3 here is CASSDKGLAENTDTQYF. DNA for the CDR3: TGTGCCAGCAGTGACAAAGGACTAGCGGAGAACACAGATACGCAGTATTTT. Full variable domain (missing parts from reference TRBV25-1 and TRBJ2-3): EADIYQTPRYLVIGTGKKITLECSQTMGHDKMYWYQQDPGMELHLIHYSYGVNSTEKGDLSSESTVSRIRTEHFPLTLESARPSHTSQYLCASSDKGLAENTDTQYFGPGTRLTVL.

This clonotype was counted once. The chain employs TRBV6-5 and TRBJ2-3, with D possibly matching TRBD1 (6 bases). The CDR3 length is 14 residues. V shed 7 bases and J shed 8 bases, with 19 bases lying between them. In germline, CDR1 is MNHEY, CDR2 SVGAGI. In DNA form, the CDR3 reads TGTGCCAGCACCCCTCGGCCGGGACAATCTACGCAGTATTTT. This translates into CASTPRPGQSTQYF.

CDR3 nucleotide sequence: TGTGCCAGCAGTCCCTCGGAGGGACTAAATAGCAATCAGCCCCAGCATTTT. As protein: CASSPSEGLNSNQPQHF. The chain employs TRBV12-3 or TRBV12-4 and TRBJ1-5; maybe TRBD1 (5 bases). This CDR3 is 17 amino acids long. Trimming shortened V by 5 bases and J by 0 bases, and 17 bases separated the two germline ends.

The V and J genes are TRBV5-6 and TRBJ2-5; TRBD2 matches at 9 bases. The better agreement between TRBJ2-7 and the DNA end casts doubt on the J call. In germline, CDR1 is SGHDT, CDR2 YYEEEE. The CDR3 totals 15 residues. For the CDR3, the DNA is TGTGCCAGCAGCCCCCTAGCGGGGCGCGTGAACGAGCAGTACTTC. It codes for CASSPLAGRVNEQYF.

The CDR3 bases are TGCAGTGCTAGAGATAGGTCTAGATCTTTGGATGAGCAGTTCTTC. Its protein product is CSARDRSRSLDEQFF. V usage is TRBV20-1 and J usage is TRBJ2-1; D call uncertain. The germline gives CDR1 DFQATT, CDR2 SNEGSKA (reference sequence). The V end lost 0 bases, the J end lost 8 bases, and 17 bases lay between the germline ends. The CDR3 length is 15 residues.

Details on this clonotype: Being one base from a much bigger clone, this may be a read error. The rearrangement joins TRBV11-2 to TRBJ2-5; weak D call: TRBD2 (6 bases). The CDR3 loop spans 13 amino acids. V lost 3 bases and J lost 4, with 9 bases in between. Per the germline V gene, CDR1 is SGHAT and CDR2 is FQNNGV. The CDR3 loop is CASSFHGRETQYF. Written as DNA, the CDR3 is TGTGCCAGCAGCTTCCACGGGAGAGAGACCCAGTACTTC. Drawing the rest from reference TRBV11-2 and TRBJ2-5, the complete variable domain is EAGVAQSPRYKIIEKRQSVAFWCNPISGHATLYWYQQILGQGPKLLIQFQNNGVVDDSQLPKDRFSAERLKGVDSTLKIQPAKLEDSAVYLCASSFHGRETQYFGPGTRLLVL.

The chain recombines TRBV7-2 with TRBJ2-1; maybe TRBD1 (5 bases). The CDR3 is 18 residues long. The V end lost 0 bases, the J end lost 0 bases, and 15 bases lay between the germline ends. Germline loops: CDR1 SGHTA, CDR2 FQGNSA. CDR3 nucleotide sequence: TGTGCCAGCAGCTTAGCGAGAAGGGGCGCCAGCTCCTACAATGAGCAGTTCTTC. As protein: CASSLARRGASSYNEQFF.

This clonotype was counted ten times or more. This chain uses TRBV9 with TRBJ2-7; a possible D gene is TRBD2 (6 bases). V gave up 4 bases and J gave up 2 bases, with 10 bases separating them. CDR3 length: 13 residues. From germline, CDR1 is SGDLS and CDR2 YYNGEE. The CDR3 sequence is CASSMGGAYEQYF. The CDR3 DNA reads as TGTGCCAGCAGCATGGGGGGAGCCTACGAGCAGTACTTC.

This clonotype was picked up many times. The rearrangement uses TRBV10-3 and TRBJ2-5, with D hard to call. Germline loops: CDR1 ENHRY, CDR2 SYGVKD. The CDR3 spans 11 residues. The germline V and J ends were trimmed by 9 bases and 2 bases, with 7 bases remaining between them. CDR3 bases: TGTGCCATGAAGGGACAAGAGACCCAGTACTTC. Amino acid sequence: CAMKGQETQYF.

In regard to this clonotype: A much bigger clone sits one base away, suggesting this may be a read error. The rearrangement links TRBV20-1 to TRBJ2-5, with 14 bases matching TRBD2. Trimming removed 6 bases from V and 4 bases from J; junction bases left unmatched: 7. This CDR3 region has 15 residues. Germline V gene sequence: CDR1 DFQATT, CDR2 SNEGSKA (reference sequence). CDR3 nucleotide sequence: TGCAGTGCCCCGACTAGCGGGAGGGGGGGAGAGACCCAGTACTTC. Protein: CSAPTSGRGGETQYF.

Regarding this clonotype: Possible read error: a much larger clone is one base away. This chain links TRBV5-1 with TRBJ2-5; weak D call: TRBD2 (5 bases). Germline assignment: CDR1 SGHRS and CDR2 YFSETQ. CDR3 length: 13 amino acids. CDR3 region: CASKDPKGETRYF. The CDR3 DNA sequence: TGCGCCAGCAAGGACCCCAAGGGAGAGACCCGGTACTTC.

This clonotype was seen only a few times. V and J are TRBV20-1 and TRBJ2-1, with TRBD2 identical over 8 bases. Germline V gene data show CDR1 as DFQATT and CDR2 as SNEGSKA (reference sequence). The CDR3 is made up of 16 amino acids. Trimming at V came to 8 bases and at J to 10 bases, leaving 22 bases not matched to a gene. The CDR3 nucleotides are TGCAGTATTCGGGGGGGTTTTGTTACGGTTTTGGACGAGCAGTTCTTC. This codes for CSIRGGFVTVLDEQFF.

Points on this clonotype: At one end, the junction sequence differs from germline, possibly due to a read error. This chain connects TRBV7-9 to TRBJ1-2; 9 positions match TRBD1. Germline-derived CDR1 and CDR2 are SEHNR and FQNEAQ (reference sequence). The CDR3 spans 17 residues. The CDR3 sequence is CASSLARGDREDYGYAF. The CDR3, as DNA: TGTGCCAGCAGCTTAGCCCGGGGGGACAGGGAGGACTATGGCTACGCCTTC.

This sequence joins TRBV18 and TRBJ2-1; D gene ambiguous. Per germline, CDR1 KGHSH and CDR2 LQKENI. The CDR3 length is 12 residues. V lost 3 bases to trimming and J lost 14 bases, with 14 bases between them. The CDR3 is CASSPLKQDKFF. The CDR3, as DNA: TGTGCCAGCTCACCTCTAAAGCAAGATAAGTTCTTC.

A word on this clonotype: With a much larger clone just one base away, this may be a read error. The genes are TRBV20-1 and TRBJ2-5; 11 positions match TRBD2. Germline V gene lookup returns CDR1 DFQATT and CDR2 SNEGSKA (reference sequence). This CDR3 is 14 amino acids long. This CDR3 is CRVDSGGAVNEQYF. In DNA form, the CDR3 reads TGCAGAGTCGATAGCGGGGGGGCGGTCAATGAGCAGTACTTC.

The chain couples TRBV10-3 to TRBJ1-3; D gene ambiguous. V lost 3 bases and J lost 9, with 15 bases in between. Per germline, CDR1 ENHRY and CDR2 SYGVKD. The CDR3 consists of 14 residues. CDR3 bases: TGTGCCATCAGTGAATCGACCGGTTTCAGCACCATATATTTT. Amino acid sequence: CAISESTGFSTIYF.

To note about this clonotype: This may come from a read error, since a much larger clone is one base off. CDR3 DNA: TGTGCCAGCAGCTTAAGTTTCTCTGGGGCCAACGTCCGGACTTTC. Amino acids: CASSLSFSGANVRTF. The rearrangement uses TRBV7-2 and TRBJ2-6; tentatively, D is TRBD1 (5 bases). Germline V lookup: CDR1 SGHTA, CDR2 FQGNSA. This CDR3 is 15 amino acids long.

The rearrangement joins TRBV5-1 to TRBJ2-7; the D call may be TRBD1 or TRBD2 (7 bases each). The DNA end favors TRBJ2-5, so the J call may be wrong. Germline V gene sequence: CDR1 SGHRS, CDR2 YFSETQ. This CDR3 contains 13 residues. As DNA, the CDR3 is TGCGCCAGCAAGCGGGACAGTTGGGAGACCCAGTACTTC. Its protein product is CASKRDSWETQYF.

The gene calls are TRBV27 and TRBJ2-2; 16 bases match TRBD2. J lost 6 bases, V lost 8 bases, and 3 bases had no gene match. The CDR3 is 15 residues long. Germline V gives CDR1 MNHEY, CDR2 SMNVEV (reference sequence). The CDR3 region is CASGGLAGGPGELFF. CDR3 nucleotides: TGTGCCAGCGGGGGACTAGCGGGAGGGCCCGGGGAGCTGTTTTTT.

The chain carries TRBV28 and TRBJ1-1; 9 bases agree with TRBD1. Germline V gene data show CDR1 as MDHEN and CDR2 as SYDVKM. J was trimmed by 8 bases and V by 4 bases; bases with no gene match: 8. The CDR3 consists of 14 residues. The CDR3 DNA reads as TGTGCCAGCAGTTATACAGGGGGCTGGCCCGAAGCTTTCTTT. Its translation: CASSYTGGWPEAFF.

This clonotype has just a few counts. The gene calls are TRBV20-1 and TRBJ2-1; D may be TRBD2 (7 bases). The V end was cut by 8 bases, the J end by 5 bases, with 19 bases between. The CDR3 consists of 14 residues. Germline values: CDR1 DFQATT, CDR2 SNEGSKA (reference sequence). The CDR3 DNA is TGCAGTTATCTAGGGGGGGGTACCGACAATGAGCAGTTCTTC. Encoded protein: CSYLGGGTDNEQFF.

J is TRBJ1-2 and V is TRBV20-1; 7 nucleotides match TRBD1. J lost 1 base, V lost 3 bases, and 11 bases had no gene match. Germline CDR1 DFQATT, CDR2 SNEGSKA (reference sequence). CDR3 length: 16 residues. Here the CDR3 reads CSARFPMTGLNYGYTF. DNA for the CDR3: TGCAGTGCTAGGTTTCCTATGACAGGGCTTAACTATGGCTACACCTTC.

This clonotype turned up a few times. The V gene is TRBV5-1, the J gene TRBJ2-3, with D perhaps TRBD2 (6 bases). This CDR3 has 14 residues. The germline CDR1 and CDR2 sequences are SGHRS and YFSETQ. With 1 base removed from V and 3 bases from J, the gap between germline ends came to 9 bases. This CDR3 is CASSLFGGTDTQYF. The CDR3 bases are TGCGCCAGCAGCTTGTTTGGGGGGACAGATACGCAGTATTTT.